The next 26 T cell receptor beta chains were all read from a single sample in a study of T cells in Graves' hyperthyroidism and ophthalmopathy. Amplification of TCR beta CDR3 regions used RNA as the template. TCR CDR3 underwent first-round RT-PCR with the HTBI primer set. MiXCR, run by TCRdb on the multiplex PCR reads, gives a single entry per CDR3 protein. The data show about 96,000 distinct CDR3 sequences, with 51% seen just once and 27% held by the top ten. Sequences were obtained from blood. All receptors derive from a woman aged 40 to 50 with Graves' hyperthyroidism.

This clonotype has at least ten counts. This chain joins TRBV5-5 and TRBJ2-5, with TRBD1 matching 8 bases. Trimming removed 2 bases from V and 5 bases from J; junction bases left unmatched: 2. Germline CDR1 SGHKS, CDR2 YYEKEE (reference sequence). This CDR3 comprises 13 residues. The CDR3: CASSFQGAETQYF. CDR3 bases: TGTGCCAGCAGCTTTCAGGGGGCCGAGACCCAGTACTTC. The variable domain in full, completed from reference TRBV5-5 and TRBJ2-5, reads DAGVTQSPTHLIKTRGQQVTLRCSPISGHKSVSWYQQVLGQGPQFIFQYYEKEERGRGNFPDRFSARQFPNYSSELNVNALLLGDSALYLCASSFQGAETQYFGPGTRLLVL.

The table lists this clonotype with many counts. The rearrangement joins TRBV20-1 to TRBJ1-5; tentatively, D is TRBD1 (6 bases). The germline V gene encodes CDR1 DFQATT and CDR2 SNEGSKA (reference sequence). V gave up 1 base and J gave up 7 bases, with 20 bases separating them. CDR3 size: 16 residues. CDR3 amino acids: CSARALGGVLWQPQHF. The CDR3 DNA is TGCAGTGCTAGAGCCCTGGGGGGCGTGCTTTGGCAGCCCCAGCATTTT.

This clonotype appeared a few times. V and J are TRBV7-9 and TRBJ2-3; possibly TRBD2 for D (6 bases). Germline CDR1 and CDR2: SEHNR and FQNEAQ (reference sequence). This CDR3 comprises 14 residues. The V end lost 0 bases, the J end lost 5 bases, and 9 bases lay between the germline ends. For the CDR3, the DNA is TGTGCCAGCAGCTTAGCGGGAGCGGGAGATACGCAGTATTTT. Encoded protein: CASSLAGAGDTQYF.

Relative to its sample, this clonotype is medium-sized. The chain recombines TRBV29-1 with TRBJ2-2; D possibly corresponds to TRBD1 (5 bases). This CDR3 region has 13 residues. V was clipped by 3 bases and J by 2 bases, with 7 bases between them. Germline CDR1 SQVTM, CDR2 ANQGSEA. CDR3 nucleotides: TGCAGCGTTGACAGGGCCAACACCGGGGAGCTGTTTTTT. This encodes CSVDRANTGELFF.

The CDR3 nucleotides are TGTGCCATCATGGCGGCAGGGGGCACTGGGGCCAACGTCCTGACTTTC. Protein product: CAIMAAGGTGANVLTF. This chain connects TRBV10-3 to TRBJ2-6, with 8 bases aligning to TRBD1. V shed 7 bases and J 2 bases; nucleotides not matched to a gene: 7. The CDR3 length is 16 residues. Germline CDR1 and CDR2: ENHRY and SYGVKD.

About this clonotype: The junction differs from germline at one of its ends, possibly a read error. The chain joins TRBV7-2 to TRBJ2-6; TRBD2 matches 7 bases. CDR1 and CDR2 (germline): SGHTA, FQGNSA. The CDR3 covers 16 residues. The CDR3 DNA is TGTGCCAGCAGCCAGAGCGGGAACTCTGGGGCCAACATCCTGACTTTC. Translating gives CASSQSGNSGANILTF.

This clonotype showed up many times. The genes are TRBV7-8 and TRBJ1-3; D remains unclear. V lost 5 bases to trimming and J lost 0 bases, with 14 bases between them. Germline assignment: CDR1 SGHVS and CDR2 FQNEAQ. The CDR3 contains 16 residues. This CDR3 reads CASSQRRAVSGNTIYF. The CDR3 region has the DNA TGTGCCAGCAGCCAAAGGCGGGCAGTCTCTGGAAACACCATATATTTT. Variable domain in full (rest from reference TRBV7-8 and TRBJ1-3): GAGVSQSPRYKVAKRGQDVALRCDPISGHVSLFWYQQALGQGPEFLTYFQNEAQLDKSGLPSDRFFAERPEGSVSTLKIQRTQQEDSAVYLCASSQRRAVSGNTIYFGEGSWLTVV.

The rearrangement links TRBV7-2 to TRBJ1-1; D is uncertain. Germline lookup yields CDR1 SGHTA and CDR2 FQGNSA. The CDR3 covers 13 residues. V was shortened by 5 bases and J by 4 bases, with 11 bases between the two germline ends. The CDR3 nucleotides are TGTGCCAGCAGCAGGGAAGGCGGCACTGAAGCTTTCTTT. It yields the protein CASSREGGTEAFF.

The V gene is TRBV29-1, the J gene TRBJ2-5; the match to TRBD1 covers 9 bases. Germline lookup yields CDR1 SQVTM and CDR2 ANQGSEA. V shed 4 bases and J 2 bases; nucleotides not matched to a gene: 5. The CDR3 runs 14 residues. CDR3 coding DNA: TGCAGCGTTGGACAGGGGGGTACACAAGAGACCCAGTACTTC. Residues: CSVGQGGTQETQYF.

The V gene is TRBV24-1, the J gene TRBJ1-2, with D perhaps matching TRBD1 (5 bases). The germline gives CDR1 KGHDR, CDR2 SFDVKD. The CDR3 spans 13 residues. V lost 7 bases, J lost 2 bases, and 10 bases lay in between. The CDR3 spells CATSLDTNYGYTF. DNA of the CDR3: TGTGCCACCAGCCTGGACACCAACTATGGCTACACCTTC.

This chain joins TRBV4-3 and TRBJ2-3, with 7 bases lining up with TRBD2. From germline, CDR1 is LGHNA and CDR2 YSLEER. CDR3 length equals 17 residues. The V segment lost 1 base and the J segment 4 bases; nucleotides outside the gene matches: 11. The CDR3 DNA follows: TGCGCCAGCAGCCAAGGGGGCGGCGGGAGCGTCGCAGATACGCAGTATTTT. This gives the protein CASSQGGGGSVADTQYF.

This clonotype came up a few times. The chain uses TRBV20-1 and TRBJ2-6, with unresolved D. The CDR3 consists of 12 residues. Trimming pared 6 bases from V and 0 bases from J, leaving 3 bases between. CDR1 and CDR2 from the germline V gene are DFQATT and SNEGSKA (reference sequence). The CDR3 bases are TGCAGTGCGGGCTCTGGGGCCAACGTCCTGACTTTC. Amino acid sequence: CSAGSGANVLTF.

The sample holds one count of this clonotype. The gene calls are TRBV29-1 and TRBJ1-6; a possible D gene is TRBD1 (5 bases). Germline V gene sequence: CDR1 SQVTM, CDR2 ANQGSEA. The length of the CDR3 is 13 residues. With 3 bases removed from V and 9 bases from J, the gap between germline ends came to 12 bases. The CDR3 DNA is TGCAGCGTTGAGGTCAGGGAGGGTTCACCCCTCCACTTT. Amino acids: CSVEVREGSPLHF. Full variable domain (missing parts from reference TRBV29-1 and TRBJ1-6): SAVISQKPSRDICQRGTSLTIQCQVDSQVTMMFWYRQQPGQSLTLIATANQGSEATYESGFVIDKFPISRPNLTFSTLTVSNMSPEDSSIYLCSVEVREGSPLHFGNGTRLTVT.

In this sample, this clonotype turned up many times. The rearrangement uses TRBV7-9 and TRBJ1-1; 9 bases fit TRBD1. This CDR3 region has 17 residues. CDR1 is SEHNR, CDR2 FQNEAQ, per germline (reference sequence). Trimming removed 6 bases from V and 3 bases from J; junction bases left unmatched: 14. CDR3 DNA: TGTGCCAGCAGACCAATCCGGGACAGGGTTCTGGACACTGAAGCTTTCTTT. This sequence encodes CASRPIRDRVLDTEAFF.

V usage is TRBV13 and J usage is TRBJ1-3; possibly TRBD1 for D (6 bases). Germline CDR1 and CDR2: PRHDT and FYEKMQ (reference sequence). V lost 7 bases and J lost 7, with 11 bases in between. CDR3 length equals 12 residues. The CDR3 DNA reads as TGTGCCAGCAAACAGGGCAGTAACACCATATATTTT. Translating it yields CASKQGSNTIYF. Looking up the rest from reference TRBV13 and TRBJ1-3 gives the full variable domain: AAGVIQSPRHLIKEKRETATLKCYPIPRHDTVYWYQQGPGQDPQFLISFYEKMQSDKGSIPDRFSAQQFSDYHSELNMSSLELGDSALYFCASKQGSNTIYFGEGSWLTVV.

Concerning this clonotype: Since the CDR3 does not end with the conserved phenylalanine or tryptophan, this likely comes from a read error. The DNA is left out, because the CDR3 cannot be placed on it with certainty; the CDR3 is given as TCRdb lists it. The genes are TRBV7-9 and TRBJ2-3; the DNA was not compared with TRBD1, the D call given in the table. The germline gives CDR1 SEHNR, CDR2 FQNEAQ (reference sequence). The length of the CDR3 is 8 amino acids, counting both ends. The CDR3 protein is CASSVRDR.

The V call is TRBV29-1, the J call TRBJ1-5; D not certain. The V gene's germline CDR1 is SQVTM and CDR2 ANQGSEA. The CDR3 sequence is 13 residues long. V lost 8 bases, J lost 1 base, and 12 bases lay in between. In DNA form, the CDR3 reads TGCAGCAGACCGACACCGAGCAATCAGCCCCAGCATTTT. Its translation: CSRPTPSNQPQHF.

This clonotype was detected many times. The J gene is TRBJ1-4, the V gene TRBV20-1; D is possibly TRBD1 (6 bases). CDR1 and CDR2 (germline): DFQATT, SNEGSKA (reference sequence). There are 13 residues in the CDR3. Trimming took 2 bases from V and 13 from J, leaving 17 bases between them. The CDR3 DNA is TGCAGTGCTAGAAGCTTGGACAGCCGAGGACTGTTTTTT. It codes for CSARSLDSRGLFF.

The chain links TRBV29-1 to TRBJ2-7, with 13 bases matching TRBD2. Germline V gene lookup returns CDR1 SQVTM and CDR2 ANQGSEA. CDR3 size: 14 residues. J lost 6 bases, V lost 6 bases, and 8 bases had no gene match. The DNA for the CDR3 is TGCAGCGTCGGGACTAGCGGGACCATGGGCGAGCAGTACTTC. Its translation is CSVGTSGTMGEQYF.

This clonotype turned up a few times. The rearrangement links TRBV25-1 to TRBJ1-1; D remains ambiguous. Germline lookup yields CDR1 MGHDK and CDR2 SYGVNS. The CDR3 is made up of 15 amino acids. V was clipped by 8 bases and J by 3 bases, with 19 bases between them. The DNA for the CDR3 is TGTGCCAGCTCACCAAGGGTCGAGACATACACTGAAGCTTTCTTT. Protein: CASSPRVETYTEAFF.

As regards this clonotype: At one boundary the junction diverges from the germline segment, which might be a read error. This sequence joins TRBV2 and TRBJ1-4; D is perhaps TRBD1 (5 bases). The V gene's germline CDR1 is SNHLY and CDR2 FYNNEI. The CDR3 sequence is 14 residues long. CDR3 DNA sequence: TGTGCCAGCAGTGACAGGGCCCGGGGTGAAAAACCGTTTTTT. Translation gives CASSDRARGEKPFF. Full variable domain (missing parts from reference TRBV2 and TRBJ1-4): EPEVTQTPSHQVTQMGQEVILRCVPISNHLYFYWYRQILGQKVEFLVSFYNNEISEKSEIFDDQFSVERPDGSNFTLKIRSTKLEDSAMYFCASSDRARGEKPFFGSGTQLSVL.

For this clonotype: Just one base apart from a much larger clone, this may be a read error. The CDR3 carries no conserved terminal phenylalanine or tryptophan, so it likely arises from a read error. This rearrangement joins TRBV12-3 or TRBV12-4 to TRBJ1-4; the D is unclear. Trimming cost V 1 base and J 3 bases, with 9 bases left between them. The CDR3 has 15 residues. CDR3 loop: CASSLVFGANEKLFS. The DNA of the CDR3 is TGTGCCAGCAGTTTAGTGTTTGGGGCTAATGAAAAACTGTTTTCT.

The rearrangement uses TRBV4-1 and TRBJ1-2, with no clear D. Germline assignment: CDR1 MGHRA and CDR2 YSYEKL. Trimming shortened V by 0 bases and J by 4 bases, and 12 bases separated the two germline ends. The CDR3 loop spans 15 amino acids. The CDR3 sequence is CASSQERIGPYGYTF. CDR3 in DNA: TGCGCCAGCAGCCAAGAAAGGATCGGCCCCTATGGCTACACCTTC.

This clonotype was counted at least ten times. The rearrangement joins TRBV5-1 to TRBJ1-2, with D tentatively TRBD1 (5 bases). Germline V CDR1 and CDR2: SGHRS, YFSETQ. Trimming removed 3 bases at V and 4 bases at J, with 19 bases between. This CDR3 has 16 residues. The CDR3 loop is CASSWSLGVRVYGYTF. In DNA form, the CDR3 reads TGCGCCAGCAGCTGGAGCCTGGGGGTTCGCGTCTATGGCTACACCTTC.

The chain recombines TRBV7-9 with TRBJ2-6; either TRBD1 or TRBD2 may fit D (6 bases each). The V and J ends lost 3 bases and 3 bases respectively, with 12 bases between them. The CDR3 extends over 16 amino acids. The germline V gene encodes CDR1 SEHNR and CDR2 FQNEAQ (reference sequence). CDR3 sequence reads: CASSLEGGGGANVLTF. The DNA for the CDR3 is TGTGCCAGCAGCTTGGAAGGGGGAGGTGGGGCCAACGTCCTGACTTTC.

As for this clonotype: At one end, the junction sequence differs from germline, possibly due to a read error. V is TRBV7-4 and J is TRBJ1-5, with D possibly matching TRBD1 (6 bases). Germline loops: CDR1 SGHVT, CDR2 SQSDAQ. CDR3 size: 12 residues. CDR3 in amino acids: CASSSGDQPQHF. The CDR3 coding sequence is TGTGCCAGTAGTTCAGGGGATCAGCCTCAGCATTTT.